What follows describes a single TCR beta chain. The antigen remains unidentified. The source of the sample is a study of T cell responses to AZD1222 COVID-19 vaccine. General study points: Most donors were white British and more were female, and clonal diversity was possibly underestimated. With two AZD1222 doses given, Spike-specific TCR breadth and depth both rose.

The CDR3 length is 13 residues. CDR1 and CDR2 (germline): SGHRS, YFSETQ. With V trimmed by 1 base and J by 7 bases, 4 bases remained unmatched. Sequencing used immunoSEQ multiplex PCR; TCRdb keeps in-frame clones, though not all of them. The sample carries more than 95,000 clones, 85% to 90% recorded once. The clonotype comes from an adult in good health. Sequencing was performed on peripheral blood, taken on day 0 of AZD1222 vaccination. This chain uses TRBV5-1 with TRBJ2-7, with 8 bases matching TRBD1. The DNA for the CDR3 is TGCGCCAGCAGCTTGCAGGGGGCGGAAGAGCAGTACTTC. Amino acids: CASSLQGAEEQYF.